Shown below are 23 T cell receptor beta chains from a single sample sequenced in a study of beta chain features in type 1 diabetes. The authors reverse transcribed all of the isolated RNA, so sequencing captured expressed TCRB transcripts. Produced via immunoSEQ multiplex PCR; TCRdb's table is partial and in-frame only. Of 120,000 to 150,000 clones listed, roughly 7.2% were seen once; the top ten hold around 1.5%. The specimen was central memory CD4+ T cells from blood. These receptors originate from a woman aged 30 to 39 in good health.

This clone was counted a few times. The chain links TRBV27 to TRBJ2-7, with TRBD1 identical over 9 bases. Germline lookup yields CDR1 MNHEY and CDR2 SMNVEV (reference sequence). V lost 7 bases to trimming and J lost 5 bases; unmatched junction nucleotides: 9. The CDR3 spans 14 residues. The CDR3 nucleotides are TGTGCCAGCACCCCTGGGACAGGGTGGAACGAGCAGTACTTC. Residues: CASTPGTGWNEQYF.

The rearrangement joins TRBV15 to TRBJ1-2; D unclear. Trimming took off 3 bases at V and 1 base at J, with 9 bases between the two ends. Per the germline V gene, CDR1 is LNHNV and CDR2 is YYDKDF (reference sequence). This CDR3 has 14 residues. Here the CDR3 reads CATSSIQNNYGYTF. The CDR3 DNA sequence: TGTGCCACCAGCAGTATACAGAATAACTATGGCTACACCTTC.

This clone was detected only a few times. This chain joins TRBV2 and TRBJ1-5; no firm D call. This CDR3 has 13 amino acids. Germline CDR1 reads SNHLY; CDR2 reads FYNNEI. V was pared by 8 bases and J by 0 bases, with 8 bases between. The CDR3 loop is CASCYSSNQPQHF. The DNA for the CDR3 is TGTGCCAGCTGCTACAGTAGCAATCAGCCCCAGCATTTT.

CDR3: CASSGGQTNQPQHF. Here the CDR3 DNA reads TGTGCCAGCAGTGGGGGACAGACCAATCAGCCCCAGCATTTT. The chain carries TRBV6-1 and TRBJ1-5; 7 nucleotides align to TRBD1. The CDR3 is 14 amino acids. Trimming at V came to 4 bases and at J to 3 bases, leaving 3 bases not matched to a gene. Germline CDR1 reads MNHNS; CDR2 reads SASEGT.

This clone was picked up many times. The J gene is TRBJ2-1, the V gene TRBV10-3, with D possibly being TRBD1 (6 bases). Germline CDR1 is ENHRY and CDR2 is SYGVKD. The CDR3 consists of 12 residues. V dropped 4 bases and J dropped 5 bases, with 6 bases sitting between them. The DNA for the CDR3 is TGTGCCATCAGTGGGACAGACAATGAGCAGTTCTTC. Protein sequence: CAISGTDNEQFF.

The J gene is TRBJ1-1, the V gene TRBV28; 7 positions agree with TRBD1. CDR1 MDHEN and CDR2 SYDVKM come from the germline V gene. The CDR3 sequence is 18 residues long. Trimming cost V 4 bases and J 3 bases; bases outside gene matches: 17. CDR3 bases: TGTGCCAGCAGTTCGATACTGCCCCCAGGGGGGAAGGACACTGAAGCTTTCTTT. Protein: CASSSILPPGGKDTEAFF.

The chain combines TRBV15 with TRBJ2-1, with a tentative D call TRBD2 (5 bases). V was trimmed by 1 base and J by 1 base, leaving 8 bases between them. The V gene's germline CDR1 is LNHNV and CDR2 YYDKDF (reference sequence). This CDR3 comprises 15 residues. CDR3 nucleotide sequence: TGTGCCACCAGCAGAGCGGGGAATTCCTACAATGAGCAGTTCTTC. It codes for CATSRAGNSYNEQFF.

The chain is built from TRBV7-9 and TRBJ2-3; 11 bases fit TRBD2. Trimming took 5 bases from V and 1 from J; bases not matched to a gene: 14. Germline-derived CDR1 and CDR2 are SEHNR and FQNEAQ (reference sequence). The CDR3 runs 19 residues. The CDR3 reads CASSASTASGRYGTDTQYF. The CDR3 bases are TGTGCCAGCAGCGCATCCACGGCTAGCGGGAGGTACGGCACAGATACGCAGTATTTT.

This clone was detected only a few times. This rearrangement joins TRBV7-2 to TRBJ2-5; 8 bases line up with TRBD1. The V gene end was trimmed by 10 bases and the J gene end by 2 bases; junction bases not matched to a gene: 6. The CDR3 is 13 amino acids. Looked up from germline, CDR1 is SGHTA and CDR2 is FQGNSA. This CDR3 reads CATERDRQETQYF. As DNA, the CDR3 is TGTGCCACCGAAAGGGACAGGCAAGAGACCCAGTACTTC.

This clone was detected only a few times. The V gene is TRBV6-1, the J gene TRBJ2-3, with 7 bases fitting TRBD1. This CDR3 is built from 15 residues. The V gene's germline CDR1 is MNHNS and CDR2 SASEGT. Trimming at V came to 6 bases and at J to 0 bases, leaving 6 bases not matched to a gene. The CDR3 bases are TGTGCCAGCAGAGGACAGGAAGAAAGCACAGATACGCAGTATTTT. The encoded protein is CASRGQEESTDTQYF.

This clone was seen repeatedly, ten times or more. The chain is built from TRBV7-2 and TRBJ1-1; 8 nucleotides match TRBD1. This CDR3 has 12 residues. Per the germline V gene, CDR1 is SGHTA and CDR2 is FQGNSA. V gave up 5 bases and J gave up 11 bases; unmatched junction bases: 7. CDR3 bases: TGTGCCAGCAGCACCCAGGGGGCCCAGGCTTTCTTT. Encoded protein: CASSTQGAQAFF.

In this sample, this clone turned up a few times. The V and J genes are TRBV7-2 and TRBJ2-3, with 7 positions matching TRBD2. CDR3 length: 16 residues. The V segment lost 1 base and the J segment 0 bases; nucleotides outside the gene matches: 4. Germline V gives CDR1 SGHTA, CDR2 FQGNSA. The CDR3 spells CASSLGVAGSTDTQYF. Here the CDR3 DNA reads TGTGCCAGCAGCTTAGGGGTAGCGGGCAGCACAGATACGCAGTATTTT.

This clone was found many times. The rearrangement uses TRBV28 and TRBJ2-2; weak D call: TRBD2 (7 bases). Germline V gene data show CDR1 as MDHEN and CDR2 as SYDVKM. This CDR3 is 15 amino acids long. V shed 7 bases and J shed 4 bases, with 16 bases lying between them. The CDR3 reads CASKRGGEGTGELFF. The CDR3 DNA follows: TGTGCCAGCAAGAGAGGGGGGGAAGGCACCGGGGAGCTGTTTTTT.

This clone has just a few counts. The chain recombines TRBV7-8 with TRBJ2-7; maybe TRBD2 (5 bases). The CDR3 loop spans 14 amino acids. CDR1 is SGHVS, CDR2 FQNEAQ, per germline. V lost 0 bases, J lost 7 bases, and 13 bases lay in between. CDR3 in DNA: TGTGCCAGCAGCTTAGCGGACTCCCGCCGGGAGCAGTACTTC. This sequence encodes CASSLADSRREQYF. Full variable domain (missing parts from reference TRBV7-8 and TRBJ2-7): GAGVSQSPRYKVAKRGQDVALRCDPISGHVSLFWYQQALGQGPEFLTYFQNEAQLDKSGLPSDRFFAERPEGSVSTLKIQRTQQEDSAVYLCASSLADSRREQYFGPGTRLTVT.

This clone appeared many times. This chain uses TRBV29-1 with TRBJ2-1, with D possibly matching TRBD2 (6 bases). This CDR3 comprises 12 residues. Germline V gene lookup returns CDR1 SQVTM and CDR2 ANQGSEA. Trimming took off 6 bases at V and 8 bases at J, with 14 bases between the two ends. The CDR3 reads CSVAASVDEQFF. The CDR3 nucleotides are TGCAGCGTCGCCGCTAGCGTGGATGAGCAGTTCTTC.

The chain recombines TRBV9 with TRBJ1-4; possible D gene TRBD1, 6 bases. The CDR3 sequence is 14 residues long. The germline V and J ends were trimmed by 2 bases and 6 bases, with 11 bases remaining between them. Germline CDR1 SGDLS, CDR2 YYNGEE. CDR3 DNA sequence: TGTGCCAGCAGCGTTGGGACATTTGATGAAAAACTGTTTTTT. Protein sequence: CASSVGTFDEKLFF.

This clone was observed many times. This chain connects TRBV2 to TRBJ2-1, with D hard to call. Germline V CDR1 and CDR2: SNHLY, FYNNEI. With 6 bases removed from V and 6 bases from J, the gap between germline ends came to 9 bases. There are 12 residues in the CDR3. The CDR3 reads CASRAIPNEQFF. DNA for the CDR3: TGTGCCAGCAGGGCAATACCCAATGAGCAGTTCTTC.

This clone has at least ten counts. CDR3 nucleotides: TGTGCCAGCAGCCCGACCGGCGGAAGCACAGATACGCAGTATTTT. This gives the protein CASSPTGGSTDTQYF. This sequence joins TRBV7-9 and TRBJ2-3; D ambiguous. From germline, CDR1 is SEHNR and CDR2 FQNEAQ (reference sequence). V was shortened by 5 bases and J by 0 bases, with 12 bases between the two germline ends. The CDR3 covers 15 residues.

The sample holds a few counts of this clone. The genes are TRBV16 and TRBJ1-1, with D unresolved. V lost 4 bases and J lost 5, with 17 bases in between. Germline V CDR1 and CDR2: KGHSY, FQNENV. The CDR3 contains 15 residues. CDR3 sequence reads: CASSRRTDPRTEAFF. The CDR3 DNA reads TGTGCCAGCAGCCGCCGGACTGACCCAAGGACTGAAGCTTTCTTT.

The sample holds many counts of this clone. The rearrangement uses TRBV4-3 and TRBJ2-3; 8 bases line up with TRBD2. The V segment lost 1 base and the J segment 5 bases; nucleotides outside the gene matches: 5. CDR1 is LGHNA, CDR2 YSLEER, per germline. The CDR3 is 15 amino acids. CDR3 residues: CASSQVAAGEDTQYF. The CDR3, as DNA: TGCGCCAGCAGCCAAGTGGCAGCGGGAGAAGATACGCAGTATTTT.

This clone was seen a handful of times. V gene TRBV6-5 combines with J gene TRBJ2-1; 8 bases line up with TRBD1. The V gene end was trimmed by 5 bases and the J gene end by 5 bases; junction bases not matched to a gene: 8. CDR3 length: 15 residues. Germline assignment: CDR1 MNHEY and CDR2 SVGAGI. CDR3 DNA: TGTGCCAGCAGTGCGGACAGGGTTTCCCACAATGAGCAGTTCTTC. It specifies CASSADRVSHNEQFF.

This clone was found many times. V and J are TRBV23-1 and TRBJ2-7; the D gene is possibly TRBD1 (5 bases). Being an ORF, TRBV23-1 has a function that is uncertain. This CDR3 is built from 14 residues. Trimming cost V 3 bases and J 2 bases, with 11 bases left between them. In DNA, the CDR3 is TGCGCCAGCAGTCACCCCTTGACAGCCTACGAGCAGTACTTC. Its translation: CASSHPLTAYEQYF.

This clone was picked up many times. The gene calls are TRBV7-2 and TRBJ2-5, with D perhaps TRBD1 (6 bases). Germline CDR1 reads SGHTA; CDR2 reads FQGNSA. The CDR3 consists of 14 residues. CDR3 nucleotide sequence: TGTGTCACCTGTCGGGGCCAGGGGTACGAGACCCAGTACTTC. Protein: CVTCRGQGYETQYF.